The rows below give T cell receptor beta chains drawn from one sample of a study of memory CD4+ T cells and cytomegalovirus serostatus. Measured with immunoSEQ multiplex PCR; TCRdb has only the in-frame clones, and not every one. The table lists some 45,000 clones, around 70% of them singletons. The sample comprised memory CD4+ T cells from blood. The receptors were sampled from an adult in good health and CMV-seropositive. Each CDR3 is given with its conserved first and last residue. A D gene is named only where the DNA matches it firmly. A clone size is listed for some rows: how often the clone was seen (once, few, many), or a class if it is expanded.

size,D,V,J,DNA,CDR3
few,.,TRBV4-1,TRBJ2-7,TGCGCCAGCAGCCAAGGTACAGGGAAGAACGAGCAGTACTTC,CASSQGTGKNEQYF
.,.,TRBV6-6,TRBJ1-1,TGTGCCAGCAAAAGGTTTCGGGACACTGAAGCTTTCTTT,CASKRFRDTEAFF
.,.,TRBV11-2,TRBJ2-7,TGTGCCAGCAGCTTAGTTGGCCTAGGTCCGACCACCTCCTACGAGCAGTACTTC,CASSLVGLGPTTSYEQYF
.,.,TRBV11-2,TRBJ2-5,TGTGCCAGCAGCTTAGGGGCGGGGTTAGAGACCCAGTACTTC,CASSLGAGLETQYF
.,.,TRBV6-6,TRBJ2-1,TGTGCCAGCAGTTACTCGACAGAAGGAGCGTCTGAGCAGTTCTTC,CASSYSTEGASEQFF
.,.,TRBV5-4,TRBJ1-2,TGTGCCAGCAGCTCGGTACAGGGCTACGGTGGCTACACCTTC,CASSSVQGYGGYTF
.,.,TRBV7-8,TRBJ1-6,TGTGCCGGACAGCATAATTCACCCCTCCACTTT,CAGQHNSPLHF
.,TRBD1,TRBV7-9,TRBJ2-1,TGTGCCAGCAGCCCAAGGGGGACAGGGAGAAATGAGCAGTTCTTC,CASSPRGTGRNEQFF
few,.,TRBV19,TRBJ1-5,TGTGCCAGTCTCTACCTTAAGGGCAATCAGCCCCAGCATTTT,CASLYLKGNQPQHF
.,TRBD2,TRBV11-3,TRBJ2-5,TGTGCCAGCAGCCCGGGGGTTAGCGGGGGCCTCACCCAAGAGACCCAGTACTTC,CASSPGVSGGLTQETQYF
.,.,TRBV20-1,TRBJ1-1,TGCAGTGCTAGTCGGCAGACTGAAGCTTTCTTT,CSASRQTEAFF
.,.,TRBV7-2,TRBJ1-6,TGTGCCAGCAGCCCTCGGGCCAATTATAATTCACCCCTCCACTTT,CASSPRANYNSPLHF
.,TRBD1,TRBV5-6,TRBJ2-2,TGTGCCAGCGATCTTTGGACAGGGTGGGACACCGGGGAGCTGTTTTTT,CASDLWTGWDTGELFF
.,.,TRBV6-1,TRBJ1-1,TGTGCCAACTCACTTGATGGGGAAGTTGGCACTGAAGCTTTCTTT,CANSLDGEVGTEAFF
few,TRBD1,TRBV2,TRBJ1-2,TGTGCCAGCGACCGACAGGGGGCGAATTATGGCTACACCTTC,CASDRQGANYGYTF
.,.,TRBV19,TRBJ2-3,TGTGCCAGTAGTACCAGGGGGCGGGGGAAGACAGATACGCAGTATTTT,CASSTRGRGKTDTQYF
few,TRBD1,TRBV4-1,TRBJ1-2,TGCGCCAGCAGCCACAGCCGGGACAGGGGGCAGGACTATGGCTACACCTTC,CASSHSRDRGQDYGYTF
.,.,TRBV6-6,TRBJ1-6,TGTGCCAGCAGTCGACTACCTTTACCCCTCCACTTT,CASSRLPLPLHF
.,TRBD1,TRBV19,TRBJ2-4,TGTGCCAGTAGTCCAAGACAGGGAAACATTCAGTACTTC,CASSPRQGNIQYF
few,.,TRBV5-1,TRBJ1-6,TGCGCCAGCAGCTTTGGGACGGCTGGCTCACCCCTCCACTTT,CASSFGTAGSPLHF
once,.,TRBV5-1,TRBJ2-3,TGCGCCAGCATCCCAGGGAGCGCTAGCACAGATACGCAGTATTTT,CASIPGSASTDTQYF
.,.,TRBV7-2,TRBJ2-2,TGTGCCAGCAGCTTAGTCCAGGACACCGGGGAGCTGTTTTTT,CASSLVQDTGELFF
.,.,TRBV18,TRBJ1-3,TGTGCCAGCTCACCACCCTCAGGGACTGGAAACACCATATATTTT,CASSPPSGTGNTIYF
.,TRBD1,TRBV5-1,TRBJ2-6,TGCGCCAGCAGCTTCCAGGGGGCGGGCGGGGCCAACGTCCTGACTTTC,CASSFQGAGGANVLTF
once,.,TRBV6-6,TRBJ1-1,TGTGCCAGCAGTTACGCCAGGGGATCAGACACTGAAGCTTTCTTT,CASSYARGSDTEAFF
.,.,TRBV28,TRBJ1-6,TGTGCCAGCACAGAGACCCATTCACCCCTCCACTTT,CASTETHSPLHF
.,.,TRBV5-5,TRBJ1-5,TGTGCCAGCAGCGCCAGGGCTTATAGCAATCAGCCCCAGCATTTT,CASSARAYSNQPQHF
.,TRBD2,TRBV4-1,TRBJ2-5,TGCGCCAGCAGTCGACTAGCGACACAAGAGACCCAGTACTTC,CASSRLATQETQYF
.,.,TRBV7-2,TRBJ1-2,TGTGCCAGCACCATTGGCAAGGAGGAGAGTTTATCGGGCGGCTACACCTTC,CASTIGKEESLSGGYTF
few,TRBD1,TRBV7-2,TRBJ1-1,TGTGCCAGCAGCCCCGCAGGGGGGTGGAACACTGAAGCTTTCTTT,CASSPAGGWNTEAFF